These 20 T cell receptor beta chains were all obtained from the same sample, sequenced in a study of CD8+ T cells in alopecia areata. The sequencing template was cDNA reverse transcribed from extracted RNA. Libraries were prepared by immunoSEQ multiplex PCR; TCRdb keeps only in-frame clonotypes and omits some of them. This table has about 180,000 clones, about 67% appearing once. Here the sequenced sample was CD8+ T cells sorted from blood, taken at week 0. Receptor source: a human donor with alopecia areata.

Here the CDR3 reads CSVEGNNYGYTF. As DNA, the CDR3 is TGCAGCGTTGAAGGGAACAACTATGGCTACACCTTC. The genes are TRBV29-1 and TRBJ1-2; no definite D call. The V gene's germline CDR1 is SQVTM and CDR2 ANQGSEA. Trimming took off 1 base at V and 2 bases at J, with 5 bases between the two ends. This CDR3 comprises 12 residues.

This clone was observed a handful of times. This same CDR3 is encoded by further DNA sequences in the sample. The chain carries TRBV29-1 and TRBJ1-2, with unresolved D. The germline V and J ends were trimmed by 2 bases and 5 bases, with 6 bases remaining between them. From germline, CDR1 is SQVTM and CDR2 ANQGSEA. This CDR3 comprises 11 residues. The CDR3 bases are TGCAGCGTTGAATGGGGTTATGGCTACACCTTC. It is translated as CSVEWGYGYTF. Full variable domain (remainder filled in from reference TRBV29-1 and TRBJ1-2): SAVISQKPSRDICQRGTSLTIQCQVDSQVTMMFWYRQQPGQSLTLIATANQGSEATYESGFVIDKFPISRPNLTFSTLTVSNMSPEDSSIYLCSVEWGYGYTFGSGTRLTVV.

CDR3 sequence: CATSKATRSPETQYF. In DNA form, the CDR3 reads TGTGCCACCAGCAAGGCGACTAGGAGCCCAGAGACCCAGTACTTC. The chain carries TRBV15 and TRBJ2-5; perhaps TRBD2 as D (6 bases). The V gene's germline CDR1 is LNHNV and CDR2 YYDKDF (reference sequence). V lost 4 bases and J 4 bases, leaving 16 bases between the germline ends. CDR3 length equals 15 residues.

Only a few counts were recorded for this clone. V usage is TRBV9 and J usage is TRBJ2-3; 10 bases fit TRBD2. The CDR3 sequence is 18 residues long. Unmatched junction bases numbered 10, after V lost 3 bases and J lost 0 bases. CDR1 and CDR2 from the germline V gene are SGDLS and YYNGEE. The CDR3 reads CASSDGLAETSSTDTQYF. CDR3 in DNA: TGTGCCAGCAGCGACGGACTAGCGGAAACCTCTAGCACAGATACGCAGTATTTT.

The genes are TRBV12-5 and TRBJ2-6; 10 nucleotides line up with TRBD1. Germline-derived CDR1 and CDR2 are LGHNT and FRNRAP. This CDR3 has 18 residues. With V trimmed by 6 bases and J by 1 base, 9 bases remained unmatched. The CDR3 loop reads CASGVPGQGRSGANVLTF. The CDR3, as DNA: TGTGCTAGTGGAGTCCCGGGACAGGGGAGATCTGGGGCCAACGTCCTGACTTTC.

V usage is TRBV30 and J usage is TRBJ1-6, with D possibly matching TRBD1 (5 bases). Germline V gene lookup returns CDR1 GTSNPN and CDR2 SVGIG (reference sequence). The CDR3 covers 15 residues. Trimming pared 0 bases from V and 11 bases from J, leaving 17 bases between. CDR3 loop: CAWSVTMRGWAPLHF. CDR3 DNA sequence: TGTGCCTGGAGTGTAACGATGCGGGGCTGGGCACCCCTCCACTTT.

The V and J genes are TRBV27 and TRBJ1-6, with D perhaps matching TRBD1 (5 bases). V gave up 3 bases and J gave up 9 bases, with 12 bases separating them. Germline assignment: CDR1 MNHEY and CDR2 SMNVEV (reference sequence). The CDR3 loop spans 14 amino acids. The CDR3: CASSFGGPGSPLHF. DNA for the CDR3: TGTGCCAGCAGTTTTGGGGGACCGGGTTCACCCCTCCACTTT.

The chain has TRBV27 and TRBJ2-2; tentative D call: TRBD1 (6 bases). Trimming left V 6 bases short and J 4 bases short, with 18 bases between. The CDR3 has 16 amino acids. The germline V gene has CDR1 MNHEY and CDR2 SMNVEV (reference sequence). In DNA, the CDR3 is TGTGCCAGCAGGCTGTCACCAGGGGTAATCACCGGGGAGCTGTTTTTT. It is translated as CASRLSPGVITGELFF.

The chain links TRBV27 to TRBJ2-7; TRBD2 matches 7 bases. V was clipped by 2 bases and J by 3 bases; unmatched bases: 1. The V gene's germline CDR1 is MNHEY and CDR2 SMNVEV (reference sequence). The CDR3 runs to 13 residues. The CDR3 reads CASSLGRDYEQYF. The CDR3, as DNA: TGTGCCAGCAGTTTAGGGAGGGACTACGAGCAGTACTTC.

J is TRBJ1-5 and V is TRBV19; the match to TRBD1 covers 7 bases. This CDR3 contains 10 residues. V gave up 9 bases and J gave up 13 bases; unmatched junction bases: 6. The germline V gene has CDR1 LNHDA and CDR2 SQIVND (reference sequence). CDR3 in DNA: TGTGCCAGCTTGACGGGACAGCAGCATTTT. Its translation: CASLTGQQHF.

This clone was counted once. The chain couples TRBV29-1 to TRBJ2-2; D gene uncertain. The CDR3 runs to 14 residues. Per germline, CDR1 SQVTM and CDR2 ANQGSEA. The germline V and J ends were trimmed by 2 bases and 1 base, with 8 bases remaining between them. CDR3 bases: TGCAGCGTTGAAAAAGGGCTGAACACCGGGGAGCTGTTTTTT. Protein sequence: CSVEKGLNTGELFF.

The CDR3 DNA reads TGTGCCAGCAGCCCGCCCTCTTCTAACGAGCAGTACTTC. Protein product: CASSPPSSNEQYF. The chain has TRBV7-9 and TRBJ2-7; D not certain. Germline V gene lookup returns CDR1 SEHNR and CDR2 FQNEAQ (reference sequence). V gave up 5 bases and J gave up 5 bases, with 13 bases separating them. This CDR3 comprises 13 residues.

This chain links TRBV5-8 with TRBJ2-3, with D unclear. CDR1 and CDR2 (germline): SGHTS, YDEGEE. The CDR3 consists of 12 residues. Trimming removed 5 bases from V and 9 bases from J, with 13 bases in between. CDR3 region: CASSQPMRTQYF. CDR3 nucleotides: TGTGCCAGCAGTCAACCAATGCGGACGCAGTATTTT. The variable domain in full, with the rest retrieved from reference TRBV5-8 and TRBJ2-3, is EAGVTQSPTHLIKTRGQQATLRCSPISGHTSVYWYQQALGLGLQFLLWYDEGEERNRGNFPPRFSGRQFPNYSSELNVNALELEDSALYLCASSQPMRTQYFGPGTRLTVL.

The chain has TRBV30 and TRBJ1-1; D uncertain. This CDR3 comprises 11 residues. In germline, CDR1 is GTSNPN, CDR2 SVGIG (reference sequence). Trimming shortened V by 2 bases and J by 5 bases, and 6 bases separated the two germline ends. The CDR3 DNA reads TGTGCCTGGAGTAGGGAGACTGAAGCTTTCTTT. Protein product: CAWSRETEAFF. The complete variable domain, with remaining parts taken from reference TRBV30 and TRBJ1-1, reads SQTIHQWPATLVQPVGSPLSLECTVEGTSNPNLYWYRQAAGRGLQLLFYSVGIGQISSEVPQNLSASRPQDRQFILSSKKLLLSDSGFYLCAWSRETEAFFGQGTRLTVV.

CDR3 in amino acids: CASSGGQGIKNTGELFF. The DNA of the CDR3 is TGTGCCAGCAGTGGAGGACAGGGAATCAAGAACACCGGGGAGCTGTTTTTT. The chain has TRBV27 and TRBJ2-2; 8 nucleotides match TRBD1. CDR3 length: 17 residues. Germline V gene lookup returns CDR1 MNHEY and CDR2 SMNVEV (reference sequence). Trimming took 5 bases from V and 1 from J; bases not matched to a gene: 9.

The J gene is TRBJ1-1, the V gene TRBV30, with no clear D. Germline V gene lookup returns CDR1 GTSNPN and CDR2 SVGIG (reference sequence). V lost 2 bases, J lost 6 bases, and 13 bases lay in between. The CDR3 extends over 13 amino acids. CDR3 sequence reads: CAWSPLINAEAFF. The CDR3 DNA is TGTGCCTGGAGTCCTCTGATCAACGCTGAAGCTTTCTTT.

In DNA form, the CDR3 reads TGTGCCAGCGCACTTAGGACAGCCTCTGGGGCCAACGTCCTGACTTTC. The encoded protein is CASALRTASGANVLTF. The rearrangement uses TRBV11-2 and TRBJ2-6; weak D call: TRBD1 (6 bases). The V and J ends lost 8 bases and 0 bases respectively, with 14 bases between them. This CDR3 contains 16 residues. The germline gives CDR1 SGHAT, CDR2 FQNNGV.

This clone was observed a few times. V and J are TRBV7-9 and TRBJ2-1; D not resolved. V lost 6 bases to trimming and J lost 2 bases, with 5 bases between them. Per germline, CDR1 SEHNR and CDR2 FQNEAQ (reference sequence). This CDR3 region has 12 residues. The CDR3 here is CASRQTYNEQFF. The CDR3 DNA is TGTGCCAGCAGACAAACCTACAATGAGCAGTTCTTC. The whole variable domain, filled in from reference TRBV7-9 and TRBJ2-1, reads DTGVSQNPRHKITKRGQNVTFRCDPISEHNRLYWYRQTLGQGPEFLTYFQNEAQLEKSRLLSDRFSAERPKGSFSTLEIQRTEQGDSAMYLCASRQTYNEQFFGPGTRLTVL.

The rearrangement uses TRBV5-6 and TRBJ2-1; TRBD2 matches at 9 bases. J was trimmed by 8 bases and V by 1 base; bases with no gene match: 7. Germline loops: CDR1 SGHDT, CDR2 YYEEEE. The CDR3 runs 15 residues. This CDR3 reads CASSLWAGGPYEQFF. The CDR3 bases are TGTGCCAGCAGCTTGTGGGCGGGGGGGCCCTATGAGCAGTTCTTC.

The V and J genes are TRBV4-1 and TRBJ2-1; 9 nucleotides match TRBD1. The CDR3 is 15 amino acids. CDR1 and CDR2 (germline): MGHRA, YSYEKL. After removal of 2 bases from V and 7 bases from J, the junction contained 6 bases not matched to a gene. The CDR3 loop is CASSQTGTGRNEQFF. In nucleotides, the CDR3 is TGCGCCAGCAGCCAAACCGGGACAGGGAGGAATGAGCAGTTCTTC.